The 23 T cell receptor beta chains reported below all come from one sample, sequenced in a study of shared clonotypes between healthy human individuals. Data came from immunoSEQ multiplex PCR; TCRdb stores just in-frame clones and leaves some out. The repertoire holds roughly 600,000 clones, with 95% to 98% as singletons. Naive CD8 populations comprised CD45RO-negative cells positively selected for CCR7, excluding terminally differentiated effector memory CD45RA+ cells. Specimen: naive CD8+ T cells sorted from blood. The receptors originated from a man aged 25 to 45 in good health.

This chain links TRBV29-1 with TRBJ2-7; 9 bases fit TRBD1. This CDR3 region has 12 residues. V trimming: 4 bases; J trimming: 5 bases; junction bases outside the gene matches: 3. Germline-derived CDR1 and CDR2 are SQVTM and ANQGSEA. CDR3 bases: TGCAGCGTTGGAGGACAGGGGAACGAGCAGTACTTC. Its translation: CSVGGQGNEQYF.

V is TRBV27 and J is TRBJ2-1, with TRBD2 identical over 10 bases. The V and J ends lost 2 bases and 7 bases, in that order; junction bases with no gene match: 11. CDR3 length: 17 amino acids. Germline CDR1 and CDR2: MNHEY and SMNVEV (reference sequence). The CDR3 sequence: CASSLMFSGLAKNEQFF. In DNA form, the CDR3 reads TGTGCCAGCAGTTTAATGTTTTCGGGACTAGCGAAAAATGAGCAGTTCTTC.

The CDR3 coding sequence is TGCAGCGTTTCTCAAAAACTTTCCTACGAGCAGTACTTC. Protein sequence: CSVSQKLSYEQYF. The chain joins TRBV29-1 to TRBJ2-7; unclear D gene. The CDR3 covers 13 residues. V gave up 5 bases and J gave up 1 base, with 12 bases separating them. The germline V gene encodes CDR1 SQVTM and CDR2 ANQGSEA.

The gene calls are TRBV9 and TRBJ2-1; D not certain. CDR3 length: 12 amino acids. From germline, CDR1 is SGDLS and CDR2 YYNGEE. Trimming left V 4 bases short and J 2 bases short, with 4 bases between. CDR3 amino acids: CASSLTYNEQFF. CDR3 nucleotide sequence: TGTGCCAGCAGCTTAACCTACAATGAGCAGTTCTTC.

This chain connects TRBV6-5 to TRBJ2-2, with D tentatively TRBD2 (6 bases). This CDR3 is built from 16 residues. V lost 4 bases and J 0 bases, leaving 12 bases between the germline ends. From germline, CDR1 is MNHEY and CDR2 SVGAGI. The CDR3 spells CASSSRIAANTGELFF. The CDR3 bases are TGTGCCAGCAGTTCTCGAATAGCGGCGAACACCGGGGAGCTGTTTTTT.

This chain joins TRBV14 and TRBJ2-7, with 8 bases that match TRBD2. The CDR3 extends over 14 amino acids. CDR1 and CDR2 from the germline V gene are SGHDN and FVKESK. Trimming took 8 bases from V and 5 from J; bases not matched to a gene: 11. This CDR3 reads CASQLGGGINEQYF. CDR3 nucleotide sequence: TGTGCCAGCCAACTGGGCGGGGGGATCAACGAGCAGTACTTC.

This sequence joins TRBV25-1 and TRBJ2-7; D gene uncertain. V was cut by 1 base and J by 6 bases, with 7 bases left in between. The length of the CDR3 is 12 residues. Germline V gene lookup returns CDR1 MGHDK and CDR2 SYGVNS. CDR3 bases: TGTGCCAGCAGTGAATGGGCGTCCGAGCAGTACTTC. The encoded protein is CASSEWASEQYF.

V usage is TRBV14 and J usage is TRBJ2-5; D possibly matches TRBD1 or TRBD2 (6 bases each). The germline gives CDR1 SGHDN, CDR2 FVKESK. V was pared by 4 bases and J by 0 bases, with 12 bases between. This CDR3 has 15 residues. The DNA for the CDR3 is TGTGCCAGCAGCCCATCGGGGGCCAACCAAGAGACCCAGTACTTC. Amino acids: CASSPSGANQETQYF.

The chain employs TRBV29-1 and TRBJ2-1, with D maybe TRBD2 (6 bases). The CDR3 sequence is 14 residues long. Trimming took 5 bases from V and 8 from J, leaving 19 bases between them. Germline V gene lookup returns CDR1 SQVTM and CDR2 ANQGSEA. The CDR3 DNA reads as TGCAGCGTTTTAGTTCCGGACTATGGGGATGAGCAGTTCTTC. Encoded protein: CSVLVPDYGDEQFF.

The rearrangement links TRBV13 to TRBJ2-7; D is undetermined. The V end was cut by 6 bases, the J end by 4 bases, with 13 bases between. Germline V gives CDR1 PRHDT, CDR2 FYEKMQ (reference sequence). The CDR3 loop spans 13 amino acids. In nucleotides, the CDR3 is TGTGCCAGCAGTCCCGGCACAGTGTACGAGCAGTACTTC. Translation gives CASSPGTVYEQYF.

This chain connects TRBV9 to TRBJ2-5, with 14 bases that match TRBD2. The CDR3 extends over 16 amino acids. Germline V lookup: CDR1 SGDLS, CDR2 YYNGEE. Germline trimming cut 2 bases from V and 4 bases from J; bases unmatched to any gene: 4. The CDR3 loop reads CASSVGGLAGVETQYF. The CDR3 nucleotides are TGTGCCAGCAGCGTGGGGGGACTAGCGGGAGTAGAGACCCAGTACTTC.

The J gene is TRBJ1-2, the V gene TRBV27; TRBD1 is a possible D gene (5 bases). The V gene lost 3 bases and the J gene lost 3 bases, with 14 bases spanning the gap. Germline V gene data show CDR1 as MNHEY and CDR2 as SMNVEV (reference sequence). This CDR3 region has 15 residues. The CDR3 protein is CASSFSARAYYGYTF. For the CDR3, the DNA is TGTGCCAGCAGTTTCAGCGCCAGGGCTTACTATGGCTACACCTTC.

The chain uses TRBV9 and TRBJ2-2, with D perhaps TRBD1 or TRBD2 (6 bases each). Germline lookup yields CDR1 SGDLS and CDR2 YYNGEE. Trimming cost V 7 bases and J 4 bases, with 11 bases left between them. The CDR3 consists of 13 residues. In DNA form, the CDR3 reads TGTGCCAGCCAGGGGACTGCCACCGGGGAGCTGTTTTTT. It codes for CASQGTATGELFF.

The chain joins TRBV28 to TRBJ2-5; tentative D call: TRBD1 (5 bases). The CDR3 is made up of 17 amino acids. V was clipped by 1 base and J by 1 base, with 16 bases between them. Germline assignment: CDR1 MDHEN and CDR2 SYDVKM. The CDR3 loop reads CASSLFADRGRQETQYF. In nucleotides, the CDR3 is TGTGCCAGCAGTTTATTCGCCGATAGGGGCCGCCAAGAGACCCAGTACTTC.

The chain has TRBV5-1 and TRBJ2-1; 12 bases are shared with TRBD2. The trim removed 2 bases at V and 8 bases at J, leaving 8 bases unmatched. There are 16 residues in the CDR3. Germline V CDR1 and CDR2: SGHRS, YFSETQ. The CDR3 sequence: CASSFPSSGRADEQFF. DNA of the CDR3: TGCGCCAGCAGCTTCCCCTCTAGCGGGAGGGCCGATGAGCAGTTCTTC.

The chain recombines TRBV20-1 with TRBJ2-7; D is ambiguous. This CDR3 has 11 residues. The V gene lost 3 bases and the J gene lost 6 bases, with 9 bases spanning the gap. Germline loops: CDR1 DFQATT, CDR2 SNEGSKA (reference sequence). In DNA form, the CDR3 reads TGCAGTGCTAGTCCTGCAACCGAGCAGTACTTC. Its protein product is CSASPATEQYF.

The CDR3 loop reads CASGPGAQTVETQYF. The CDR3 coding sequence is TGTGCCAGCGGACCGGGAGCGCAAACGGTAGAGACCCAGTACTTC. The chain has TRBV7-2 and TRBJ2-5; TRBD2 might be the D (6 bases). Trimming took off 8 bases at V and 4 bases at J, with 20 bases between the two ends. Germline V gene sequence: CDR1 SGHTA, CDR2 FQGNSA. This CDR3 spans 15 amino acids.

This clone was detected only a few times. CDR3 in amino acids: CASSPRLAGVDTQYF. The CDR3 bases are TGTGCCAGCAGCCCAAGACTAGCGGGAGTTGATACGCAGTATTTT. V is TRBV14 and J is TRBJ2-3; 12 bases are shared with TRBD2. The trim removed 4 bases at V and 6 bases at J, leaving 5 bases unmatched. The CDR3 contains 15 residues. CDR1 and CDR2 from the germline V gene are SGHDN and FVKESK.

For the CDR3, the DNA is TGTGCCATCAGCGGTGGGAGGGCTATGAACACTGAAGCTTTCTTT. Encoded protein: CAISGGRAMNTEAFF. The J gene is TRBJ1-1, the V gene TRBV10-3; D remains ambiguous. CDR1 is ENHRY, CDR2 SYGVKD, per germline. The CDR3 is made up of 15 amino acids. V shed 6 bases and J shed 0 bases, with 14 bases lying between them.

V and J are TRBV7-9 and TRBJ2-7, with D perhaps being TRBD1 or TRBD2 (5 bases each). This CDR3 comprises 15 residues. V shed 4 bases and J shed 2 bases, with 15 bases lying between them. Germline assignment: CDR1 SEHNR and CDR2 FQNEAQ (reference sequence). The DNA for the CDR3 is TGTGCCAGCAGCTCAAACCGGGACGTACCCTACGAGCAGTACTTC. Its translation: CASSSNRDVPYEQYF.

V and J are TRBV29-1 and TRBJ1-1; a possible D gene is TRBD1 (5 bases). CDR1 and CDR2 (germline): SQVTM, ANQGSEA. CDR3 length equals 13 residues. V was trimmed by 3 bases and J by 4 bases, leaving 12 bases between them. The CDR3 protein is CSVDGAVGTEAFF. Written as DNA, the CDR3 is TGCAGCGTTGACGGGGCCGTTGGCACTGAAGCTTTCTTT.

V gene TRBV4-3 combines with J gene TRBJ1-1, with unresolved D. The CDR3 contains 15 residues. V was cut by 0 bases and J by 1 base, with 9 bases left in between. Germline values: CDR1 LGHNA, CDR2 YSLEER. The CDR3, as DNA: TGCGCCAGCAGCCAAGATGGCGGAAAGAACACTGAAGCTTTCTTT. Amino acids: CASSQDGGKNTEAFF.

The chain links TRBV4-1 to TRBJ2-7; D gene ambiguous. CDR3 size: 14 residues. V lost 1 base and J 2 bases, leaving 9 bases between the germline ends. The germline V gene encodes CDR1 MGHRA and CDR2 YSYEKL. The CDR3 is CASSQVSTAYEQYF. CDR3 bases: TGCGCCAGCAGCCAAGTTTCGACTGCCTACGAGCAGTACTTC.